The present TCR beta chain was sequenced within a study of post-analysis software for immune sequencing data. Study details: Patients had relapsing-remitting, secondary progressive or progressive-relapsing multiple sclerosis; some lacked subtype. Regarding the study as a whole: Samples from a shared batch, those prepared together, strongly co-clustered by F measure. With TRBV5-6, TRBV5-1 and TRBV20-1 included, about five TRBV segments were more frequent in patients than in controls.

A remark on this clonotype: The antigen remains undetermined.

V lost 0 bases, J lost 4 bases, and 10 bases lay in between. This CDR3 has 14 residues. Looked up from germline, CDR1 is SGHRS and CDR2 is YFSETQ. TCR beta libraries were prepared from cDNA with unique molecular identifiers. TCRdb independently ran MiXCR on the PCR reads; one entry per CDR3 protein. The sample contains around 190,000 distinct CDR3 sequences, 25% to 35% of which appear only once. Sequenced input: blood. The chain recombines TRBV5-1 with TRBJ1-1; D uncertain. The sequence was obtained from a girl aged 2-17 years with multiple sclerosis. CDR3 in amino acids: CASSLVPAATEAFF. The CDR3 DNA follows: TGCGCCAGCAGCTTGGTTCCGGCGGCCACTGAAGCTTTCTTT.